The subject of this entry is one T cell receptor beta chain. Its cognate antigen is unknown. The CDR3 runs to 16 residues. The V and J ends lost 1 base and 6 bases, in that order; junction bases with no gene match: 12. Per the germline V gene, CDR1 is SGHDT and CDR2 is YYEEEE. Combined were second doses at about 4 or about 12 weeks. Data came from immunoSEQ multiplex PCR; TCRdb stores just in-frame clones and leaves some out. Among about 63,000 clones listed, around four fifths were seen once. The data were obtained in a study of T cell responses to AZD1222 COVID-19 vaccine. General study findings and limits: Possibly, clonal diversity was underestimated; donors were largely white British and included more females. Sampling that yielded the repertoires occurred only after the peak T cell response. Targets within unmutated variant regions were reportedly found for nearly half of spike-specific TCRs.

The chain links TRBV5-6 to TRBJ1-2; 7 positions match TRBD1. Specimen: peripheral blood, collected 28 days after the second AZD1222 dose. This clonotype was obtained from an adult who received the AZD1222 COVID-19 vaccine. The CDR3 sequence is CASSLLLHRGSNGYTF. In nucleotides, the CDR3 is TGTGCCAGCAGCTTGTTGTTGCACAGGGGATCAAATGGCTACACCTTC.